The rows below give T cell receptor beta chains drawn from one sample of a study of blood T cell repertoires in COVID-19. The repertoire was sequenced with immunoSEQ multiplex PCR; TCRdb's copy has only in-frame clones and lacks some. The table includes about 78,000 clones, around 86% detected once. Sequenced material: peripheral blood. Source of these receptors: a man aged 45-65 years with active or convalescent COVID-19. Each CDR3 is given with its conserved first and last residue. A D gene is named only where the DNA matches it firmly. Size values are once, few and many counts, or a class for expanded clones, and some rows have none.

D gene: TRBD1
V gene: TRBV2
clone size: many
J gene: TRBJ1-2
CDR3 DNA: TGTGCCAGAGCGACAGGGGAGGACGTTGGCTACACCTTC
CDR3 protein: CARATGEDVGYTF

D gene: -
V gene: TRBV19
clone size: few
J gene: TRBJ1-1
CDR3 DNA: TGTGCCAGTAGTATCAGAGGAGGACGGGAGGACACTGAAGCTTTCTTT
CDR3 protein: CASSIRGGREDTEAFF

D gene: TRBD2
V gene: TRBV6-6
clone size: -
J gene: TRBJ2-1
CDR3 DNA: TGTGCCAGCAGTTCCGAGAGCGGGGGGGCCCGGAATGAGCAGTTCTTC
CDR3 protein: CASSSESGGARNEQFF

D gene: -
V gene: TRBV6-5
clone size: -
J gene: TRBJ1-2
CDR3 DNA: TGTGCCAGCAGTTCAGGGAACTATGGCTACACCTTC
CDR3 protein: CASSSGNYGYTF

D gene: TRBD1
V gene: TRBV30
clone size: -
J gene: TRBJ1-4
CDR3 DNA: TGTGCCTACAACACACAACTACAGGGGGAAAAACTGTTTTTT
CDR3 protein: CAYNTQLQGEKLFF

D gene: -
V gene: TRBV9
clone size: -
J gene: TRBJ2-7
CDR3 DNA: TGTGCCAGCAGCGTCACAGATAATCCCTACGAGCAGTACTTC
CDR3 protein: CASSVTDNPYEQYF

D gene: -
V gene: TRBV24-1
clone size: -
J gene: TRBJ1-1
CDR3 DNA: TGTGCCACCAGTGATGGGACGGAGGGCACTGAAGCTTTCTTT
CDR3 protein: CATSDGTEGTEAFF

D gene: TRBD1
V gene: TRBV18
clone size: -
J gene: TRBJ1-3
CDR3 DNA: TGTGCCAGCTCACCCTCCGGGACAGCCCTTGGAAACACCATATATTTT
CDR3 protein: CASSPSGTALGNTIYF

D gene: -
V gene: TRBV6-6
clone size: -
J gene: TRBJ1-6
CDR3 DNA: TGTGCCAGCAGTCCCCGCCGGACCGGGGACTATAATTCACCCCTCCACTTT
CDR3 protein: CASSPRRTGDYNSPLHF

D gene: TRBD1
V gene: TRBV9
clone size: -
J gene: TRBJ2-1
CDR3 DNA: TGTGCCAGCAGCGTAGGACAGGGAATCTACAATGAGCAGTTCTTC
CDR3 protein: CASSVGQGIYNEQFF

D gene: -
V gene: TRBV5-6
clone size: few
J gene: TRBJ2-5
CDR3 DNA: TGTGCCAGCAGCTTGGCGGCGGACTACCAAGAGACCCAGTACTTC
CDR3 protein: CASSLAADYQETQYF

D gene: TRBD2
V gene: TRBV6-2/TRBV6-3
clone size: -
J gene: TRBJ2-3
CDR3 DNA: TGTGCCAGCAGTTACCAGGGACTAGCGGGGGCGAACACAGATACGCAGTATTTT
CDR3 protein: CASSYQGLAGANTDTQYF

D gene: -
V gene: TRBV5-5
clone size: -
J gene: TRBJ2-1
CDR3 DNA: TGTGCCAGCAGCCCCACAGGACAGGGGATAGCGGGGGCCTACAATGAGCAGTTCTTC
CDR3 protein: CASSPTGQGIAGAYNEQFF

D gene: TRBD1
V gene: TRBV6-4
clone size: -
J gene: TRBJ1-5
CDR3 DNA: TGTGCCAGCAGTCCCGAAGGGACAGGGTTTCAGCCCCAGCATTTT
CDR3 protein: CASSPEGTGFQPQHF

D gene: TRBD1
V gene: TRBV7-2
clone size: -
J gene: TRBJ1-2
CDR3 DNA: TGTGCCAGCAGGGAGACAGGGGACTATGGCTACACCTTC
CDR3 protein: CASRETGDYGYTF

D gene: -
V gene: TRBV24-1
clone size: -
J gene: TRBJ2-2
CDR3 DNA: TGTGCCACCAGTGGCAGGACCGGGGAGCTGTTTTTT
CDR3 protein: CATSGRTGELFF

D gene: -
V gene: TRBV6-6
clone size: -
J gene: TRBJ1-6
CDR3 DNA: TGTGCCAGCAGTTCCACTATGGCCCTCCACTTT
CDR3 protein: CASSSTMALHF

D gene: TRBD1
V gene: TRBV2
clone size: -
J gene: TRBJ1-2
CDR3 DNA: TGTGCCAGCAGTGCGTGGACAGGAAATGGCTACACCTTC
CDR3 protein: CASSAWTGNGYTF

D gene: -
V gene: TRBV18
clone size: -
J gene: TRBJ1-5
CDR3 DNA: TGTGCCAGCTCACTTCAGGATAGCAATCAGCCCCAGCATTTT
CDR3 protein: CASSLQDSNQPQHF

D gene: -
V gene: TRBV29-1
clone size: -
J gene: TRBJ1-3
CDR3 DNA: TGCAGCGTGCAGTTCATCAACTCTGGAAACACCATATATTTT
CDR3 protein: CSVQFINSGNTIYF

D gene: TRBD2
V gene: TRBV18
clone size: -
J gene: TRBJ2-1
CDR3 DNA: TGTGCCAGCTCACCAAAACTAGCGGGGGGGCCAGACAATGAGCAGTTCTTC
CDR3 protein: CASSPKLAGGPDNEQFF

D gene: -
V gene: TRBV27
clone size: -
J gene: TRBJ2-5
CDR3 DNA: TGTGCCAGCAGCCTCTCCGGGACTGGGCGAAGGACCCAGTACTTC
CDR3 protein: CASSLSGTGRRTQYF

D gene: -
V gene: TRBV6-4
clone size: -
J gene: TRBJ2-2
CDR3 DNA: TGTGCCAGCAATCCCTCCGCGAACACCGGGGAGCTGTTTTTT
CDR3 protein: CASNPSANTGELFF

D gene: -
V gene: TRBV2
clone size: -
J gene: TRBJ2-2
CDR3 DNA: TGTGCCAGCAGTGAGGAGGGAAGAGGGACCGGGGAGCTGTTTTTT
CDR3 protein: CASSEEGRGTGELFF

D gene: TRBD1
V gene: TRBV7-6
clone size: -
J gene: TRBJ1-1
CDR3 DNA: TGTGCCAGCAGCTTGACAGGGGAGAACACTGAAGCTTTCTTT
CDR3 protein: CASSLTGENTEAFF

D gene: TRBD1
V gene: TRBV12-3/TRBV12-4
clone size: -
J gene: TRBJ2-1
CDR3 DNA: TGTGCCAGCAGTACTGGGACAGGGTCGGTCTTC
CDR3 protein: CASSTGTGSVF

D gene: TRBD1
V gene: TRBV25-1
clone size: few
J gene: TRBJ2-2
CDR3 DNA: TGTGCCAGCAGTGCACATGGGGGACAGGGGGTGAACACCGGGGAGCTGTTTTTT
CDR3 protein: CASSAHGGQGVNTGELFF

D gene: TRBD1
V gene: TRBV6-5
clone size: -
J gene: TRBJ1-1
CDR3 DNA: TGTGCCAGCACCAGGACAGGGACCACTGAAGCTTTCTTT
CDR3 protein: CASTRTGTTEAFF

D gene: -
V gene: TRBV9
clone size: -
J gene: TRBJ1-2
CDR3 DNA: TGTGCCAGCAGCGTAGAGGGGCCCTTCTATGGCTACACCTTC
CDR3 protein: CASSVEGPFYGYTF

D gene: TRBD1
V gene: TRBV7-9
clone size: -
J gene: TRBJ2-3
CDR3 DNA: TGTGCCAGCAGCCAAACCGGGACAGGGAAAGATACGCAGTATTTT
CDR3 protein: CASSQTGTGKDTQYF

D gene: -
V gene: TRBV5-8
clone size: -
J gene: TRBJ1-4
CDR3 DNA: TGTGCCAGCAGCTCCCGACTGACTTCTCGAGAAAAACTGTTTTTT
CDR3 protein: CASSSRLTSREKLFF

D gene: TRBD2
V gene: TRBV2
clone size: -
J gene: TRBJ2-1
CDR3 DNA: TGTGCCAGCCGCAGCGGGGGGGCCTACAATGAGCAGTTCTTC
CDR3 protein: CASRSGGAYNEQFF

D gene: -
V gene: TRBV27
clone size: -
J gene: TRBJ1-1
CDR3 DNA: TGTGCCAGCAGTTTATCGGTTAATCAGGGCAGGAACACTGAAGCTTTCTTT
CDR3 protein: CASSLSVNQGRNTEAFF

D gene: -
V gene: TRBV24-1
clone size: few
J gene: TRBJ1-6
CDR3 DNA: TGTGCCACCAGTGAGAGCTATAATTCACCCCTCCACTTT
CDR3 protein: CATSESYNSPLHF

D gene: -
V gene: TRBV6-2/TRBV6-3
clone size: -
J gene: TRBJ1-1
CDR3 DNA: TGTGCCAGCAGCCCAGGGGTAGCTTGGGGCACTGAAGCTTTCTTT
CDR3 protein: CASSPGVAWGTEAFF

D gene: TRBD1
V gene: TRBV6-4
clone size: once
J gene: TRBJ1-4
CDR3 DNA: TGTGCCAGCAGTAAGGAGGGGGCCCCAATGAATGAAAAACTGTTTTTT
CDR3 protein: CASSKEGAPMNEKLFF

D gene: -
V gene: TRBV5-1
clone size: -
J gene: TRBJ2-1
CDR3 DNA: TGCGCCAGCAGCTTGGCAGGATTCAATGAGCAGTTCTTC
CDR3 protein: CASSLAGFNEQFF

D gene: TRBD2
V gene: TRBV19
clone size: -
J gene: TRBJ2-3
CDR3 DNA: TGTGCCAGTAGCCCAATTAAAGCGGGGGGCCGCGGAGATACGCAGTATTTT
CDR3 protein: CASSPIKAGGRGDTQYF

D gene: TRBD1
V gene: TRBV5-8
clone size: -
J gene: TRBJ1-6
CDR3 DNA: TGTGCCAGCAGCCCAGGGACAGCGAGCTCCTATAATTCACCCCTCCACTTT
CDR3 protein: CASSPGTASSYNSPLHF

D gene: TRBD2
V gene: TRBV7-6
clone size: -
J gene: TRBJ2-3
CDR3 DNA: TGTGCCAGCAGCTCCACCCCCGGACTAGCGGGGGGTGGTAGAAGGGATACGCAGTATTTT
CDR3 protein: CASSSTPGLAGGGRRDTQYF

D gene: -
V gene: TRBV7-8
clone size: -
J gene: TRBJ1-1
CDR3 DNA: TGTGCTGGGGCAGGGGCGGTGAACACTGAAGCTTTCTTT
CDR3 protein: CAGAGAVNTEAFF